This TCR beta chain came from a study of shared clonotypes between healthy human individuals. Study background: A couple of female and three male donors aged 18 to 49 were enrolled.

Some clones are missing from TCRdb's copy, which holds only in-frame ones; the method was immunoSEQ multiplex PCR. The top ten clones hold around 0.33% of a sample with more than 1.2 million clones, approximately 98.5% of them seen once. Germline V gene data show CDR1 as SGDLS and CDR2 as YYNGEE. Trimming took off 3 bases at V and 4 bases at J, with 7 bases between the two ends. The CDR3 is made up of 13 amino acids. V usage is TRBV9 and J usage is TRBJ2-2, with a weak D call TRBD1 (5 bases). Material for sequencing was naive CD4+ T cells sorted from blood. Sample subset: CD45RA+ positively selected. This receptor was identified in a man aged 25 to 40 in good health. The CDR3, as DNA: TGTGCCAGCAGCGCGACAGTCACCGGGGAGCTGTTTTTT. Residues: CASSATVTGELFF.